This T cell receptor beta chain was found in a study of blood T cell repertoires in COVID-19. In the source study's methods: Amplification with reference gene primers provided the estimates of nucleated cell counts. The protocol was immunoSEQ multiplex PCR, while the TCRdb copy is restricted to in-frame clones and leaves out a portion. D and trimming come from the DNA, and the V and J calls and clone size come from that table. The sample records about 240,000 clones, roughly 91% being singletons. This CDR3 comprises 16 residues. Germline V gene lookup returns CDR1 SQVTM and CDR2 ANQGSEA. The J segment lost 0 bases and the V segment lost 1 base, leaving 5 bases of the junction unmatched.

This clonotype originated in a woman aged 25 to 39 who had recovered from COVID-19. The chain is built from TRBV29-1 and TRBJ2-1, with 8 bases lining up with TRBD2. Sequenced material: PBMCs or T cells enriched from blood (not recorded which). The CDR3 sequence: CSVEASLAASYNEQFF. The CDR3 DNA follows: TGCAGCGTTGAAGCGTCACTAGCGGCCTCCTACAATGAGCAGTTCTTC.